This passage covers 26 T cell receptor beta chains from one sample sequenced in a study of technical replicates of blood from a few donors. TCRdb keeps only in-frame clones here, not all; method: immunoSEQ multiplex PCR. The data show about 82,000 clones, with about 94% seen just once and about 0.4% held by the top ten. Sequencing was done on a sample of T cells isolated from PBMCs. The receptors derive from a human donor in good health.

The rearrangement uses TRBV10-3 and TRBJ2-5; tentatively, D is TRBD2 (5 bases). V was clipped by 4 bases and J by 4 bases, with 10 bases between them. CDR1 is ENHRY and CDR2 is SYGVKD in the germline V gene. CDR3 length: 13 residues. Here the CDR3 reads CAISGGMRETQYF. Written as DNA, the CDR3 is TGTGCCATCAGTGGAGGGATGAGAGAGACCCAGTACTTC.

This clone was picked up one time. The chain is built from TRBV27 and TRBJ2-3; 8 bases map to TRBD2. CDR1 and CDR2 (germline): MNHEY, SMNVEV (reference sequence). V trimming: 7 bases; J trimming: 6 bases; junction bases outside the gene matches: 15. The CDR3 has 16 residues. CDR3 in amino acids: CASTLLAGGGGDTQYF. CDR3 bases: TGTGCCAGCACCCTCTTGGCGGGAGGCGGGGGGGATACGCAGTATTTT.

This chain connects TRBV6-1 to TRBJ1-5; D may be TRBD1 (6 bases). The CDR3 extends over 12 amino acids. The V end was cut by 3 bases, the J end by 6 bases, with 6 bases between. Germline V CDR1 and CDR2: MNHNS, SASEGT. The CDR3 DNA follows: TGTGCCAGCAGTGAGGGGGCTCAGCCCCAGCATTTT. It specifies CASSEGAQPQHF.

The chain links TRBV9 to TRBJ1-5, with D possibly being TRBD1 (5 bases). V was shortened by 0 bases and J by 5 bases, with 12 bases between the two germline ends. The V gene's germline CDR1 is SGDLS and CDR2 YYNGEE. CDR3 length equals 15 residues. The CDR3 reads CASSVGWQGDQPQHF. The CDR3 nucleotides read TGTGCCAGCAGCGTAGGTTGGCAGGGCGATCAGCCCCAGCATTTT.

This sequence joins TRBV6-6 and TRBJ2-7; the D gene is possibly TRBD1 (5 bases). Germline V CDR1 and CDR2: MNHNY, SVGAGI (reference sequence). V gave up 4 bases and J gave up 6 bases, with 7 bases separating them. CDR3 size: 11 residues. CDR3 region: CASSSQVEQYF. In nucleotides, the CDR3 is TGTGCCAGCAGTTCACAGGTCGAGCAGTACTTC.

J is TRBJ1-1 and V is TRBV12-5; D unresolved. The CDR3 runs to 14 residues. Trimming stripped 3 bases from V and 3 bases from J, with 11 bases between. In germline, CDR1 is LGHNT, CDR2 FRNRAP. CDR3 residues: CASGFHGSDTEAFF. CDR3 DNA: TGTGCTAGTGGTTTTCACGGGTCGGACACTGAAGCTTTCTTT.

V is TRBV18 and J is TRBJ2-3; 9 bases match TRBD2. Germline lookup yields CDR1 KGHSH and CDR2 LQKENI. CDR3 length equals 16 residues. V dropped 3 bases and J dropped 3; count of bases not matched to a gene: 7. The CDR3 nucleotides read TGTGCCAGCTCACCCCCAACTAGCGGGCTTACAGATACGCAGTATTTT. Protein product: CASSPPTSGLTDTQYF.

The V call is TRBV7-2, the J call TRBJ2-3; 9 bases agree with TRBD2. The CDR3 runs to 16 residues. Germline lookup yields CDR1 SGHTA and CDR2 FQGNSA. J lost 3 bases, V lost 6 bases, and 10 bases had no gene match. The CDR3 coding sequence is TGTGCCAGCAGTTGGCTTGGCGGGGGGGGGACAGATACGCAGTATTTT. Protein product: CASSWLGGGGTDTQYF.

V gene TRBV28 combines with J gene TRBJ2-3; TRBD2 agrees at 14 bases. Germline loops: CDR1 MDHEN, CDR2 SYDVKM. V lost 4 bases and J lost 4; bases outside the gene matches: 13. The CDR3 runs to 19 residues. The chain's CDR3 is CASSSRLAGGPWAPDTQYF. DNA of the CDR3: TGTGCCAGCAGTTCACGACTAGCGGGAGGGCCTTGGGCACCAGATACGCAGTATTTT. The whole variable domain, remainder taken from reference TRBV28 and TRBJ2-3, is DVKVTQSSRYLVKRTGEKVFLECVQDMDHENMFWYRQDPGLGLRLIYFSYDVKMKEKGDIPEGYSVSREKKERFSLILESASTNQTSMYLCASSSRLAGGPWAPDTQYFGPGTRLTVL.

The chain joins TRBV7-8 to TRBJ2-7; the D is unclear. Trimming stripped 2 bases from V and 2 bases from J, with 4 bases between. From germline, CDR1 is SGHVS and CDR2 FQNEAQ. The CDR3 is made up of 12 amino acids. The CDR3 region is CASSLQTYEQYF. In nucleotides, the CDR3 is TGTGCCAGCAGCTTACAGACCTACGAGCAGTACTTC. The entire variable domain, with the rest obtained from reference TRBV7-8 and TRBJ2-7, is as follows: GAGVSQSPRYKVAKRGQDVALRCDPISGHVSLFWYQQALGQGPEFLTYFQNEAQLDKSGLPSDRFFAERPEGSVSTLKIQRTQQEDSAVYLCASSLQTYEQYFGPGTRLTVT.

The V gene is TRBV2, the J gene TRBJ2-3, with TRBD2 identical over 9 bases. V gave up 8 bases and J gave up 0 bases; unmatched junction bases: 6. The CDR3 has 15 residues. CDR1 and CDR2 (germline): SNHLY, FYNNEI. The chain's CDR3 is CASLRLAASTDTQYF. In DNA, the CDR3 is TGTGCCAGCCTTAGACTAGCGGCTAGCACAGATACGCAGTATTTT.

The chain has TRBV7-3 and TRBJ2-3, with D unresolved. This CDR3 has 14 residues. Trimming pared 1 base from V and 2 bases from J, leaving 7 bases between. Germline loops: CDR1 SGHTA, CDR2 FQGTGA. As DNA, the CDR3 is TGTGCCAGCAGCTTAAATAGCCTCACAGATACGCAGTATTTT. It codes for CASSLNSLTDTQYF.

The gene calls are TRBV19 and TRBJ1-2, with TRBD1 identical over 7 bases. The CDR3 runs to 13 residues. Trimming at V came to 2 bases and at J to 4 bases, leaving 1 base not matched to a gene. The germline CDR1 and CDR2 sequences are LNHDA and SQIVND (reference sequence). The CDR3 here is CASSIRGLYGYTF. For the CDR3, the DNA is TGTGCCAGTAGTATAAGGGGGCTCTATGGCTACACCTTC.

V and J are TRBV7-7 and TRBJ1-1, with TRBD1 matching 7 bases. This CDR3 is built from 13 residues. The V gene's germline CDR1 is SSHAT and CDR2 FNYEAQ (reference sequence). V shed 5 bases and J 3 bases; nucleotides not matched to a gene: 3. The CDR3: CASSVDRDTEAFF. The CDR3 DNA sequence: TGTGCCAGCAGCGTTGACAGGGACACTGAAGCTTTCTTT.

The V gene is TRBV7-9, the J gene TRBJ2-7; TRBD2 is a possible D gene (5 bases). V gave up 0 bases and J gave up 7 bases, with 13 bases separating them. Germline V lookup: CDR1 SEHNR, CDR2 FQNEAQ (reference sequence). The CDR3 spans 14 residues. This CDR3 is CASSLAGELREQYF. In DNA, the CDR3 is TGTGCCAGCAGCTTAGCGGGAGAGTTGAGAGAGCAGTACTTC.

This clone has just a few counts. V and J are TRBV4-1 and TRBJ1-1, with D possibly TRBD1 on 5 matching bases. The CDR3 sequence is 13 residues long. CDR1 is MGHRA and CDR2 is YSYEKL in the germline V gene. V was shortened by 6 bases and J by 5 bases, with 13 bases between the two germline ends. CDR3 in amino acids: CASSHFGGTEAFF. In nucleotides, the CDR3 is TGCGCCAGCAGTCATTTCGGGGGAACTGAAGCTTTCTTT.

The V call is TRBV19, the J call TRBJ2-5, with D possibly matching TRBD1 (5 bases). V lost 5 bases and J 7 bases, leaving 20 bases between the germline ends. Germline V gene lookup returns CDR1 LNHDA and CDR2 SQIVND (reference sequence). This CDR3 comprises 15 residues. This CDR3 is CASSLWGRRSGTQYF. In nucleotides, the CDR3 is TGTGCCAGTAGTTTGTGGGGCAGGCGATCCGGGACCCAGTACTTC. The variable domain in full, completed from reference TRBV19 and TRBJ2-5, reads DGGITQSPKYLFRKEGQNVTLSCEQNLNHDAMYWYRQDPGQGLRLIYYSQIVNDFQKGDIAEGYSVSREKKESFPLTVTSAQKNPTAFYLCASSLWGRRSGTQYFGPGTRLLVL.

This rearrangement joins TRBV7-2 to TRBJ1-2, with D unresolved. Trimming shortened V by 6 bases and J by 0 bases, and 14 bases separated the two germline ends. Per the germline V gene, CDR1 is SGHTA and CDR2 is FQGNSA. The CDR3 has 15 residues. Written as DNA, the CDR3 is TGTGCCAGCAGGCTAGAGGCCGCCGCTAACTATGGCTACACCTTC. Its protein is CASRLEAAANYGYTF.

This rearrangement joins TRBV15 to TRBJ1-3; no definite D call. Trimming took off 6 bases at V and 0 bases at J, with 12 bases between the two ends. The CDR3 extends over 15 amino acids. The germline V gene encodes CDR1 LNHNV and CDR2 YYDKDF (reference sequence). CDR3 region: CATRQSLYSGNTIYF. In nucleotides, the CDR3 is TGTGCCACCAGACAGAGCCTTTACTCTGGAAACACCATATATTTT. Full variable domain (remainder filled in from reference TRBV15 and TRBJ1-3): DAMVIQNPRYQVTQFGKPVTLSCSQTLNHNVMYWYQQKSSQAPKLLFHYYDKDFNNEADTPDNFQSRRPNTSFCFLDIRSPGLGDTAMYLCATRQSLYSGNTIYFGEGSWLTVV.

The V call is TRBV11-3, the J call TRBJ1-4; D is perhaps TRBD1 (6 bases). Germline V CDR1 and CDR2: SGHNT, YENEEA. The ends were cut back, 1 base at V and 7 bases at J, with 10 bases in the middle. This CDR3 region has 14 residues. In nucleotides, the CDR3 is TGTGCCAGCAGCTTAGTAGGGGGAAGTGAAAAACTGTTTTTT. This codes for CASSLVGGSEKLFF.

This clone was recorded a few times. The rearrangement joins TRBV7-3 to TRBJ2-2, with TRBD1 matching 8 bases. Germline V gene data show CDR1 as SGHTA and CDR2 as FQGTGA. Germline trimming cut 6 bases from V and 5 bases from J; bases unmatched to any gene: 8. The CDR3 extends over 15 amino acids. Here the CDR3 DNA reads TGTGCCAGCAGTCCGGACAGGGTACAGACCGGGGAGCTGTTTTTT. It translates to CASSPDRVQTGELFF.

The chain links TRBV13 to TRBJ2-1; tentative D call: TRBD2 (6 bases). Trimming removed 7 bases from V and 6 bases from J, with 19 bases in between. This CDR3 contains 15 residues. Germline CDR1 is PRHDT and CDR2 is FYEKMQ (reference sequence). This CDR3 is CASTGWGREVNEQFF. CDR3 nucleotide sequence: TGTGCCAGCACCGGATGGGGCAGGGAGGTCAATGAGCAGTTCTTC.

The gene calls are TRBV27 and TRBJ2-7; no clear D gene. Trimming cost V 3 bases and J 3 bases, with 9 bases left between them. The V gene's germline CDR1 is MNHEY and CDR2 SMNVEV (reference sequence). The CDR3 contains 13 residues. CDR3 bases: TGTGCCAGCAGTTTCGCGAGAGACTACGAGCAGTACTTC. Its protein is CASSFARDYEQYF.

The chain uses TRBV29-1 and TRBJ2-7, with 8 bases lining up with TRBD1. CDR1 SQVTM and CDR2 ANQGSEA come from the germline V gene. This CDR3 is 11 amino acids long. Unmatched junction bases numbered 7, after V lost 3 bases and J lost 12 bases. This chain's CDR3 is CSVDDRGLTYF. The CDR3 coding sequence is TGCAGCGTTGATGACAGGGGATTAACGTACTTC.

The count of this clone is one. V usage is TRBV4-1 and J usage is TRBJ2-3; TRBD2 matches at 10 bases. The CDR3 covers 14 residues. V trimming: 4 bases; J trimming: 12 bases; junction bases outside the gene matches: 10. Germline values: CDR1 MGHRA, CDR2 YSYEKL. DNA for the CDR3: TGCGCCAGCAGCCGGGCTCTAGCGGGAGCGCAACAGTATTTT. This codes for CASSRALAGAQQYF.

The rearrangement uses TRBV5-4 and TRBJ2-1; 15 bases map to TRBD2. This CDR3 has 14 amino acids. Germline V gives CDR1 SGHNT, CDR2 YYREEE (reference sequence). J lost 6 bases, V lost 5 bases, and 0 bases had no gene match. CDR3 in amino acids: CASRGLAGGNEQFF. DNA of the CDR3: TGTGCCAGCAGGGGACTAGCGGGAGGCAATGAGCAGTTCTTC.